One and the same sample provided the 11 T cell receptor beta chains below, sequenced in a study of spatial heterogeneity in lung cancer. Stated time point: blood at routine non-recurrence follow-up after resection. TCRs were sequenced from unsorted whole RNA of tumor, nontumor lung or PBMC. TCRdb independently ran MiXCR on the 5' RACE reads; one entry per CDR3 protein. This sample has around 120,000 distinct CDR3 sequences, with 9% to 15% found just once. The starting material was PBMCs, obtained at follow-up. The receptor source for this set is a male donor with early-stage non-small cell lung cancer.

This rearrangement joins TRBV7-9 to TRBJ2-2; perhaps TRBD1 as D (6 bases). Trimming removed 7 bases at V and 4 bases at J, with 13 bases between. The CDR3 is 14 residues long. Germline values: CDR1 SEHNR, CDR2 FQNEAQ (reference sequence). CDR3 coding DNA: TGTGCCAGCACCCCGACAGGAGTCACCGGGGAGCTGTTTTTT. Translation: CASTPTGVTGELFF.

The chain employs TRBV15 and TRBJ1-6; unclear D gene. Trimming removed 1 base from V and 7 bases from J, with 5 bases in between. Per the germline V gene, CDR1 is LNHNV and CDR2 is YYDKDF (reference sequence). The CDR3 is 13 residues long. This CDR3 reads CATSRAGNSPLHF. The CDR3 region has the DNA TGTGCCACCAGCAGAGCGGGAAATTCACCCCTCCACTTT. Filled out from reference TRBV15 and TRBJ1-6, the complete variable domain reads DAMVIQNPRYQVTQFGKPVTLSCSQTLNHNVMYWYQQKSSQAPKLLFHYYDKDFNNEADTPDNFQSRRPNTSFCFLDIRSPGLGDTAMYLCATSRAGNSPLHFGNGTRLTVT.

Here the CDR3 reads CASSLTPIVGLDGYTF. The CDR3 DNA reads TGTGCCAGCAGCTTAACTCCAATTGTCGGTCTGGATGGCTACACCTTC. The genes are TRBV7-3 and TRBJ1-2; D remains unclear. There are 16 residues in the CDR3. V was pared by 0 bases and J by 6 bases, with 17 bases between. Germline assignment: CDR1 SGHTA and CDR2 FQGTGA.

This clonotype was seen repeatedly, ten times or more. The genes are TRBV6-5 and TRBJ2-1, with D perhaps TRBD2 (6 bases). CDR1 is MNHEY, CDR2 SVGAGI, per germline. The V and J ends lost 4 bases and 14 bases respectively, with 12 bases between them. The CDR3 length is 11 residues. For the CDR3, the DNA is TGTGCCAGCAGTTCGCCCCGCGGGGAGTTCTTC. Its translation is CASSSPRGEFF.

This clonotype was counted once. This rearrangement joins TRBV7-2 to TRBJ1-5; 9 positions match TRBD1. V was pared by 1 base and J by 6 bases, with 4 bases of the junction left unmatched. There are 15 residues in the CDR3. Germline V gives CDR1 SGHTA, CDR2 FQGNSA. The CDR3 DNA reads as TGTGCCAGCAGCTTAGTCGGGACAGGGAGTCAGCCCCAGCATTTT. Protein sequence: CASSLVGTGSQPQHF.

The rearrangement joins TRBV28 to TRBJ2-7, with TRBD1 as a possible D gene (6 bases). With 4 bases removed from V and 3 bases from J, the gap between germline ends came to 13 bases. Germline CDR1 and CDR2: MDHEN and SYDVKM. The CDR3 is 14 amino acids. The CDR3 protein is CASSSSLQGYEQYF. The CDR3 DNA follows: TGTGCCAGCAGTTCCTCCTTACAGGGCTACGAGCAGTACTTC.

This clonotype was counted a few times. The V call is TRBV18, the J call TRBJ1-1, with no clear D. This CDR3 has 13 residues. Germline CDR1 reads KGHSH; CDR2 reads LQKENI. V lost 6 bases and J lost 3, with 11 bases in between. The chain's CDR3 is CASSGFEHTEAFF. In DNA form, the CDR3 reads TGTGCCAGCTCTGGATTCGAGCACACTGAAGCTTTCTTT.

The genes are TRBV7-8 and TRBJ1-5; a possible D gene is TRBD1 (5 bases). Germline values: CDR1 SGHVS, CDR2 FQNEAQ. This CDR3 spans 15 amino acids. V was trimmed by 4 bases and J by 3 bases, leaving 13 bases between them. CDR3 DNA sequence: TGTGCCAGCAGCTCGACCCGACAGCACAATCAGCCCCAGCATTTT. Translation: CASSSTRQHNQPQHF.

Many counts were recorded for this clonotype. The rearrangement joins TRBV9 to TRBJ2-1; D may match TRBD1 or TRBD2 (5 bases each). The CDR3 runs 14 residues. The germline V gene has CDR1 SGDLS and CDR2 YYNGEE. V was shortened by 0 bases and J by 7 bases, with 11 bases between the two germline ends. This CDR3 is CASSVVSWGNEQFF. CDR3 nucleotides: TGTGCCAGCAGCGTAGTTTCCTGGGGGAATGAGCAGTTCTTC.

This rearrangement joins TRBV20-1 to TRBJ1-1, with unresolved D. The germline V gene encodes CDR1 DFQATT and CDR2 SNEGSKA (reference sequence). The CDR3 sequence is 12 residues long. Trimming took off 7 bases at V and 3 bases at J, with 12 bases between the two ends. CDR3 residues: CSVGYVDTEAFF. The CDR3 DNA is TGCAGTGTAGGGTATGTGGACACTGAAGCTTTCTTT.

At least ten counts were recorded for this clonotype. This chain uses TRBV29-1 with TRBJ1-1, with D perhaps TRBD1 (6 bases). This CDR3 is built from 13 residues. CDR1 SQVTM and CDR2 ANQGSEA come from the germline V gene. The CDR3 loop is CTPSTGALTEAFF. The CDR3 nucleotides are TGCACCCCTTCGACGGGGGCATTAACTGAAGCTTTCTTT.